This TCR beta chain derives from a study of cytomegalovirus exposure and HLA in healthy donors. This clone was observed a single time. The antigen remains unidentified. The germline gives CDR1 SGDLS, CDR2 YYNGEE. The trim removed 0 bases at V and 2 bases at J, leaving 4 bases unmatched. This CDR3 has 17 residues. Study results and caveats: According to the study, 180 or so TCR beta chains were cytomegalovirus-associated. Segments of the TCR beta V type were, in most cases, productive about 87% or about 30% of the time in an earlier analysis. Later analysis suggested links between common viral pathogens and several top significant clusters.

PCR involved 60 Vbeta and 13 Jbeta primers. Sequencing was performed with immunoSEQ multiplex PCR; in TCRdb, only in-frame clones are kept and a portion is missing. This table has over 150,000 clones, 80% to 85% appearing once. The sequence derives from a boy aged 2 to 10 in good health and CMV-seronegative. The gene calls are TRBV9 and TRBJ2-3; 12 bases are shared with TRBD2. What was sequenced was PBMCs. The CDR3 sequence is CASSVEASGRVTDTQYF. The DNA for the CDR3 is TGTGCCAGCAGCGTAGAAGCTAGCGGGAGGGTCACAGATACGCAGTATTTT.